This T cell receptor (beta chain) was sequenced during a study of blood T cell repertoires in COVID-19. This CDR3 spans 12 amino acids. Per germline, CDR1 SEHNR and CDR2 FQNEAQ (reference sequence). Trimming took off 5 bases at V and 2 bases at J, with 7 bases between the two ends. Enrollment of patients from Seattle took place during active infection, with longitudinal follow-up. Authors' analysis steps: For nucleated cells, counts were estimated from reference gene primer amplification. Using immunoSEQ multiplex PCR, the repertoire was profiled, and TCRdb retains in-frame clones only, with some absent. The V and J calls and clone size come from that table; D and trimming were worked out from the DNA. In the table there are over 200,000 clones, 80% to 90% of which are singletons.

The chain joins TRBV7-9 to TRBJ2-7; no clear D gene. Sequencing was carried out using peripheral blood. This clonotype was sampled from a man aged 30 to 45 with COVID-19, enrolled during active disease. The chain's CDR3 is CASSPHPYEQYF. CDR3 nucleotide sequence: TGTGCCAGCAGCCCCCATCCCTACGAGCAGTACTTC.